This T cell receptor (beta chain) is drawn from a study of cytomegalovirus exposure and HLA in healthy donors. Study-level findings and limits: The listing of some 170 TCR beta chains classed them as cytomegalovirus-associated. In a later analysis, specific HLA alleles were associated with 16,000 or so TCR beta sequences at a 0.05 false discovery rate.

The PCR contained 60 Vbeta and 13 Jbeta primers. The method was immunoSEQ multiplex PCR; TCRdb's version includes in-frame clones alone and lacks a portion of them. The table lists 70,000 to 100,000 clones, just under 70% of them singletons, with roughly 2.8% in the top ten. This clone has a handful of counts. Antigen unknown. Germline CDR1 reads LNHDA; CDR2 reads SQIVND (reference sequence). J lost 3 bases, V lost 6 bases, and 10 bases had no gene match. The CDR3 is 16 amino acids. The chain employs TRBV19 and TRBJ1-5, with 8 nucleotides matching TRBD1. The material sequenced was PBMCs. The sequence derives from a man aged 50-59 years in good health and CMV-seronegative. CDR3 in amino acids: CASSPRTGSPNQPQHF. The CDR3 region has the DNA TGTGCCAGTAGCCCCAGGACAGGGAGTCCCAATCAGCCCCAGCATTTT.